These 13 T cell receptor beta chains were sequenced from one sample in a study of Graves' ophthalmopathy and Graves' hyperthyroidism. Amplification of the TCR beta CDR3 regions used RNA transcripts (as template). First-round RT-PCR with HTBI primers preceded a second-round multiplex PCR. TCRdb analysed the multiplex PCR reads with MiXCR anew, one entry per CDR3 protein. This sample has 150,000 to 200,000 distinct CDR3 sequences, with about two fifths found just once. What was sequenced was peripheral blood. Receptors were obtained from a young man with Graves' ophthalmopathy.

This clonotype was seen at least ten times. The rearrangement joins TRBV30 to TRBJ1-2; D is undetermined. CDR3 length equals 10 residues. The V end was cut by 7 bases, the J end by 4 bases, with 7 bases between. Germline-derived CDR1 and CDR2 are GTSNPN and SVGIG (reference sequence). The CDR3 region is CASETYGYTF. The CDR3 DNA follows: TGTGCCTCGGAGACCTATGGCTACACCTTC.

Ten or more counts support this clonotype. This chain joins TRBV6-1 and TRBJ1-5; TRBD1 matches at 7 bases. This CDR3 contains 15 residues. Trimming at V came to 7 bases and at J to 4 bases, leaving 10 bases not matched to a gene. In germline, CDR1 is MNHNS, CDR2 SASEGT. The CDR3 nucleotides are TGTGCCAGCAAGAAACAGGGGAGCGGTAATCAGCCCCAGCATTTT. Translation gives CASKKQGSGNQPQHF.

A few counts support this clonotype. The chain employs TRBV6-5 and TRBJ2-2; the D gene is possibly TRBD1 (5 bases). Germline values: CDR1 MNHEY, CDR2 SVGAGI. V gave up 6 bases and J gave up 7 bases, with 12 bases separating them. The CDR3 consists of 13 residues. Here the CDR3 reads CASSSQGNGELFF. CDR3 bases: TGTGCCAGCAGCTCTCAGGGTAACGGGGAGCTGTTTTTT.

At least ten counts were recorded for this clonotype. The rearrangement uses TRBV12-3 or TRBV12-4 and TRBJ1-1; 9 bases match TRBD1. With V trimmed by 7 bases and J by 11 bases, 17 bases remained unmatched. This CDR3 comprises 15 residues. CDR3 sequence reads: CASTLQQGASRGAFF. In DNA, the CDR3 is TGTGCCAGCACCTTACAACAGGGGGCTTCGAGAGGGGCTTTCTTT.

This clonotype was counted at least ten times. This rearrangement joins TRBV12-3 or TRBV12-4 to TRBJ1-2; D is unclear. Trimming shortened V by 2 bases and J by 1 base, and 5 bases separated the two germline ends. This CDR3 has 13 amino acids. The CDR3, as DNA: TGTGCCAGCAGTTTAAGCAGTAACTATGGCTACACCTTC. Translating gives CASSLSSNYGYTF.

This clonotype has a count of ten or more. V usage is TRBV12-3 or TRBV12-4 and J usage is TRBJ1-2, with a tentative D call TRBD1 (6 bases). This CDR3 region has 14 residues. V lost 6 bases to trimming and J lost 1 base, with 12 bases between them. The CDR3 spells CASRPDSYNYGYTF. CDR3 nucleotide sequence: TGTGCCAGCAGGCCGGACAGCTATAACTATGGCTACACCTTC.

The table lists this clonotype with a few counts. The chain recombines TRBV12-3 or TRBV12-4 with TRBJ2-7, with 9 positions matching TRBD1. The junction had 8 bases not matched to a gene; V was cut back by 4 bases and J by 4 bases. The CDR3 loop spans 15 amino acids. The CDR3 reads CASSSGTGSGYEQYF. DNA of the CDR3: TGTGCCAGCAGTTCTGGGACAGGGAGTGGGTACGAGCAGTACTTC.

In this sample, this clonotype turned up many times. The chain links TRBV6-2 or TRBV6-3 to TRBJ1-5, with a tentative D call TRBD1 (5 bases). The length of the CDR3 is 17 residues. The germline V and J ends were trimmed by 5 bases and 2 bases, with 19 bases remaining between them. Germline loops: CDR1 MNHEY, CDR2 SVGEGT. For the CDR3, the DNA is TGTGCCAGCAGTCCTGGATACGACAGTTGGGGCAATCAGCCCCAGCATTTT. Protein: CASSPGYDSWGNQPQHF.

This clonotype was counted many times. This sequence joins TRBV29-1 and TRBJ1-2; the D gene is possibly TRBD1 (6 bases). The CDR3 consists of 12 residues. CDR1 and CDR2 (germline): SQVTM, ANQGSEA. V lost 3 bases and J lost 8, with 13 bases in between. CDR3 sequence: CSVEGGGYGYTF. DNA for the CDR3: TGCAGCGTTGAGGGGGGGGGCTACGGCTACACCTTC. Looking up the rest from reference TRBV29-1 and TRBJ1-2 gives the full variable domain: SAVISQKPSRDICQRGTSLTIQCQVDSQVTMMFWYRQQPGQSLTLIATANQGSEATYESGFVIDKFPISRPNLTFSTLTVSNMSPEDSSIYLCSVEGGGYGYTFGSGTRLTVV.

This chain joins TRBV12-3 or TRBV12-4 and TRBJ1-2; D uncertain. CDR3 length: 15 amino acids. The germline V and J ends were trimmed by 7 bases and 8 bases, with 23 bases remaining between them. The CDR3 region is CASNQGPQRAPGYTF. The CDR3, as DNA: TGTGCCAGCAACCAAGGGCCCCAAAGGGCGCCCGGCTACACCTTC.

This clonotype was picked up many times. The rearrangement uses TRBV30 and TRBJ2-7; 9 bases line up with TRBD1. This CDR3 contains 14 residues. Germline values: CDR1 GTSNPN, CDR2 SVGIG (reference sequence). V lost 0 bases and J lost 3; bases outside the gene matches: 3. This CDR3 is CAWSVGTGRYEQYF. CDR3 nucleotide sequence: TGTGCCTGGAGTGTAGGGACAGGGCGCTACGAGCAGTACTTC. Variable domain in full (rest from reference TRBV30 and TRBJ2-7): SQTIHQWPATLVQPVGSPLSLECTVEGTSNPNLYWYRQAAGRGLQLLFYSVGIGQISSEVPQNLSASRPQDRQFILSSKKLLLSDSGFYLCAWSVGTGRYEQYFGPGTRLTVT.

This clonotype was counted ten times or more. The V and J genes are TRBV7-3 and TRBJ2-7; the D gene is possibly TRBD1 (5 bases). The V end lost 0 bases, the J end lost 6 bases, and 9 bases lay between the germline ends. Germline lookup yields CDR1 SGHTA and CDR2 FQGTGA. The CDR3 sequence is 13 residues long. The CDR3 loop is CASSLTGAGEQYF. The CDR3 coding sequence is TGTGCCAGCAGCTTAACAGGGGCAGGCGAGCAGTACTTC.

In DNA, the CDR3 is TGTGCCAGCAGCCCCCCACCGGGAGTGACCCTCGAGCAGTACTTC. Translating it yields CASSPPPGVTLEQYF. The chain employs TRBV11-2 and TRBJ2-7; D may be TRBD2 (6 bases). The CDR3 has 15 amino acids. The V end lost 5 bases, the J end lost 6 bases, and 20 bases lay between the germline ends. Germline CDR1 and CDR2: SGHAT and FQNNGV.